The rows below give T cell receptor beta chains drawn from one sample of a study of glioma-infiltrating T cells. TCRdb ran MiXCR on the multiplex PCR reads and lists one entry per CDR3 protein. The sample contains some 160,000 distinct CDR3 sequences, 43% of which appear only once. The source material was glioma tissue, nonneoplastic brain tissue, or PBMCs (not recorded which). The receptors come from a human donor with low-grade glioma or glioblastoma, undergoing nonglioma brain surgery, or in good health (not recorded which). The CDR3 runs from the conserved cysteine through the conserved F or W. The order of the fields is clone size, J gene, V gene, D gene, CDR3 protein, CDR3 DNA. D genes are given only for firm matches. Size values are once, few and many counts, or a class for expanded clones, and some rows have none.

clone size: many
J gene: TRBJ1-5
V gene: TRBV28
D gene: NA
CDR3 protein: CASSRGGFGSFNQPQHF
CDR3 DNA: TGTGCCAGCAGTCGAGGGGGGTTCGGGTCCTTTAATCAGCCCCAGCATTTT

clone size: NA
J gene: TRBJ2-5
V gene: TRBV24-1
D gene: NA
CDR3 protein: CATSGPTQETHYF
CDR3 DNA: TGTGCCACTAGTGGTCCGACGCAAGAGACCCACTACTTC

clone size: few
J gene: TRBJ2-6
V gene: TRBV7-2
D gene: NA
CDR3 protein: CASSLGGRISGANVLTF
CDR3 DNA: TGTGCCAGCAGCTTAGGAGGCCGCATCTCTGGGGCCAACGTCCTGACTTTC

clone size: few
J gene: TRBJ2-7
V gene: TRBV5-1
D gene: TRBD2
CDR3 protein: CASSPATSGRDEQYF
CDR3 DNA: TGCGCCAGCAGCCCGGCAACTAGCGGGAGGGACGAGCAGTACTTC

clone size: many
J gene: TRBJ2-1
V gene: TRBV20-1
D gene: TRBD2
CDR3 protein: CSAREQTSGRAGEQFF
CDR3 DNA: TGCAGTGCTAGAGAACAGACTAGCGGGAGGGCCGGGGAGCAGTTCTTC

clone size: NA
J gene: TRBJ2-7
V gene: TRBV6-2/TRBV6-3
D gene: TRBD1
CDR3 protein: CASSLPGTAYEQYF
CDR3 DNA: TGTGCCAGCAGTTTACCCGGGACAGCGTACGAGCAGTACTTC

clone size: many
J gene: TRBJ1-2
V gene: TRBV12-3/TRBV12-4
D gene: NA
CDR3 protein: CASSYEGGYGYTF
CDR3 DNA: TGTGCCAGCAGTTATGAGGGGGGCTATGGCTACACCTTC

clone size: many
J gene: TRBJ1-5
V gene: TRBV7-2
D gene: NA
CDR3 protein: CASSLDRGLIQPQHF
CDR3 DNA: TGTGCCAGCAGCTTAGATCGAGGGTTAATACAGCCCCAGCATTTT

clone size: many
J gene: TRBJ2-1
V gene: TRBV6-1
D gene: NA
CDR3 protein: CASTLSHNEQFF
CDR3 DNA: TGTGCCAGCACCCTCTCCCACAATGAGCAGTTCTTC

clone size: NA
J gene: TRBJ2-1
V gene: TRBV29-1
D gene: NA
CDR3 protein: CSVGQQWRFF
CDR3 DNA: TGCAGCGTTGGCCAGCAATGGCGGTTCTTC

clone size: many
J gene: TRBJ2-1
V gene: TRBV20-1
D gene: NA
CDR3 protein: CSARGEAGNEQFF
CDR3 DNA: TGCAGTGCTAGAGGGGAAGCGGGTAATGAGCAGTTCTTC

clone size: many
J gene: TRBJ2-5
V gene: TRBV28
D gene: TRBD2
CDR3 protein: CASIGTSRTWTQYF
CDR3 DNA: TGTGCCAGCATCGGGACTAGTCGGACGTGGACCCAGTACTTC

clone size: NA
J gene: TRBJ1-2
V gene: TRBV29-1
D gene: NA
CDR3 protein: CSVGDPRASQGYGYTF
CDR3 DNA: TGCAGCGTTGGGGACCCCAGGGCCTCTCAAGGCTATGGCTACACCTTC

clone size: NA
J gene: TRBJ2-5
V gene: TRBV14
D gene: TRBD1
CDR3 protein: CASSQRAGTGDGETQYF
CDR3 DNA: TGTGCCAGCAGCCAAAGGGCCGGGACAGGGGACGGAGAGACCCAGTACTTC

clone size: few
J gene: TRBJ2-3
V gene: TRBV19
D gene: TRBD2
CDR3 protein: CASSILADTDTQYF
CDR3 DNA: TGTGCCAGTAGTATACTAGCGGACACAGATACGCAGTATTTT

clone size: NA
J gene: TRBJ2-1
V gene: TRBV7-6
D gene: NA
CDR3 protein: CASSLMAIGTGNEQFF
CDR3 DNA: TGTGCCAGCAGCTTAATGGCGATAGGGACGGGCAATGAGCAGTTCTTC

clone size: many
J gene: TRBJ2-3
V gene: TRBV20-1
D gene: TRBD2
CDR3 protein: CSAESGISTDTQYF
CDR3 DNA: TGCAGTGCTGAGAGCGGGATTAGCACAGATACGCAGTATTTT

clone size: few
J gene: TRBJ2-3
V gene: TRBV28
D gene: TRBD1
CDR3 protein: CASSPRGQGRTDTQYF
CDR3 DNA: TGTGCCAGCAGCCCGCGAGGACAGGGCCGGACAGATACGCAGTATTTT

clone size: many
J gene: TRBJ2-7
V gene: TRBV6-2/TRBV6-3
D gene: TRBD2
CDR3 protein: CASSYSWTSGTSNYEQYF
CDR3 DNA: TGTGCCAGCAGTTACTCTTGGACTAGCGGGACCTCTAACTACGAGCAGTACTTC

clone size: many
J gene: TRBJ2-7
V gene: TRBV20-1
D gene: TRBD1
CDR3 protein: CGASRDREYF
CDR3 DNA: TGCGGTGCTAGTCGGGACAGGGAGTACTTC

clone size: NA
J gene: TRBJ2-2
V gene: TRBV5-4
D gene: NA
CDR3 protein: CASSTQGTGELFF
CDR3 DNA: TGTGCCAGCAGCACTCAGGGTACCGGGGAGCTGTTTTTT

clone size: few
J gene: TRBJ1-1
V gene: TRBV5-1
D gene: NA
CDR3 protein: CASSLAPQGSEAFF
CDR3 DNA: TGCGCCAGCAGCTTGGCTCCACAGGGTTCGGAAGCTTTCTTT

clone size: NA
J gene: TRBJ2-7
V gene: TRBV20-1
D gene: TRBD2
CDR3 protein: CSPTGTSGPLSYEQYF
CDR3 DNA: TGCAGTCCCACCGGGACTAGCGGGCCTCTCTCCTACGAGCAGTACTTC

clone size: NA
J gene: TRBJ2-3
V gene: TRBV12-3/TRBV12-4
D gene: TRBD1
CDR3 protein: CASSLGDDRTGTQYF
CDR3 DNA: TGTGCCAGCAGTTTAGGTGACGACAGGACAGGTACGCAGTATTTT

clone size: many
J gene: TRBJ2-1
V gene: TRBV2
D gene: NA
CDR3 protein: CASKIDGQDYNEQFF
CDR3 DNA: TGTGCCAGCAAAATTGACGGGCAGGACTACAATGAGCAGTTCTTC

clone size: few
J gene: TRBJ2-5
V gene: TRBV3-1
D gene: TRBD2
CDR3 protein: CASSQDGGGRQTQYF
CDR3 DNA: TGTGCCAGCAGCCAAGACGGCGGCGGGAGACAGACCCAGTACTTC

clone size: few
J gene: TRBJ2-5
V gene: TRBV3-1
D gene: NA
CDR3 protein: CASSQDPGAQETQYF
CDR3 DNA: TGTGCCAGCAGCCAAGATCCAGGGGCCCAAGAGACCCAGTACTTC

clone size: NA
J gene: TRBJ2-1
V gene: TRBV5-6
D gene: NA
CDR3 protein: CASSWTGTKAEQFF
CDR3 DNA: TGTGCCAGCAGCTGGACCGGGACAAAGGCTGAGCAGTTCTTC

clone size: many
J gene: TRBJ2-1
V gene: TRBV6-1
D gene: NA
CDR3 protein: CASSIRGTLTPNGEQFF
CDR3 DNA: TGTGCCAGCAGCATAAGGGGGACGCTAACCCCGAACGGTGAGCAGTTCTTC

clone size: many
J gene: TRBJ2-3
V gene: TRBV10-3
D gene: NA
CDR3 protein: CAISGPAVSTDTQYF
CDR3 DNA: TGTGCCATCAGTGGACCAGCGGTTAGCACAGATACGCAGTATTTT

clone size: many
J gene: TRBJ2-7
V gene: TRBV7-9
D gene: TRBD1
CDR3 protein: CASSPTGATSYEQYF
CDR3 DNA: TGTGCCAGCAGTCCAACAGGGGCCACTTCCTACGAGCAGTACTTC

clone size: once
J gene: TRBJ2-7
V gene: TRBV3-1
D gene: NA
CDR3 protein: CASSLAVGYEQCF
CDR3 DNA: TGTGCCAGCAGCCTCGCTGTGGGATACGAGCAGTGCTTC

clone size: NA
J gene: TRBJ1-2
V gene: TRBV7-9
D gene: NA
CDR3 protein: CASSREGGYGYTF
CDR3 DNA: TGTGCCAGCAGCCGAGAGGGAGGCTATGGCTACACCTTC

clone size: NA
J gene: TRBJ2-7
V gene: TRBV19
D gene: NA
CDR3 protein: CASKGGGYEQYF
CDR3 DNA: TGTGCCAGTAAAGGGGGGGGATACGAGCAGTACTTC

clone size: NA
J gene: TRBJ2-3
V gene: TRBV29-1
D gene: TRBD2
CDR3 protein: CSGVLAGGADTQYF
CDR3 DNA: TGCAGCGGGGTACTAGCGGGAGGCGCAGATACGCAGTATTTT

clone size: few
J gene: TRBJ2-7
V gene: TRBV6-1
D gene: NA
CDR3 protein: CASSEIRPGRLSYEQYF
CDR3 DNA: TGTGCCAGCAGTGAAATTCGTCCAGGACGATTATCCTACGAGCAGTACTTC

clone size: few
J gene: TRBJ1-2
V gene: TRBV4-1
D gene: NA
CDR3 protein: CASSQGWAGYGYTF
CDR3 DNA: TGCGCCAGCAGCCAAGGTTGGGCGGGCTATGGCTACACCTTC

clone size: many
J gene: TRBJ2-7
V gene: TRBV3-1
D gene: NA
CDR3 protein: CASSQVRADEQYF
CDR3 DNA: TGTGCCAGCAGCCAAGTACGAGCAGACGAGCAGTACTTC

clone size: NA
J gene: TRBJ2-7
V gene: TRBV14
D gene: TRBD2
CDR3 protein: CASGGGPYEQYF
CDR3 DNA: TGTGCCAGCGGGGGGGGACCCTACGAGCAGTACTTC

clone size: NA
J gene: TRBJ1-1
V gene: TRBV5-5
D gene: NA
CDR3 protein: CASSLKGGDTEAFF
CDR3 DNA: TGTGCCAGCAGCTTAAAGGGTGGGGACACTGAAGCTTTCTTT

clone size: NA
J gene: TRBJ2-2
V gene: TRBV2
D gene: TRBD2
CDR3 protein: CASSEPGGRSGELFF
CDR3 DNA: TGTGCCAGCAGTGAACCGGGAGGTAGATCCGGGGAGCTGTTTTTT

clone size: few
J gene: TRBJ2-7
V gene: TRBV11-2
D gene: NA
CDR3 protein: CASSLDHIREQYF
CDR3 DNA: TGTGCCAGCAGCTTAGACCACATTAGGGAGCAGTACTTC

clone size: few
J gene: TRBJ2-1
V gene: TRBV2
D gene: NA
CDR3 protein: CASSSQRLYNEQFF
CDR3 DNA: TGTGCCAGCAGTTCGCAACGTCTCTACAATGAGCAGTTCTTC

clone size: many
J gene: TRBJ2-7
V gene: TRBV6-1
D gene: TRBD1
CDR3 protein: CASSHRGQTGNEQYF
CDR3 DNA: TGTGCCAGCAGCCACCGGGGACAGACGGGTAATGAGCAGTACTTC

clone size: few
J gene: TRBJ1-1
V gene: TRBV19
D gene: NA
CDR3 protein: CASTLRTGMNTEAFF
CDR3 DNA: TGTGCCAGTACCCTAAGAACAGGAATGAACACTGAAGCTTTCTTT

clone size: NA
J gene: TRBJ1-1
V gene: TRBV28
D gene: NA
CDR3 protein: CASSLMSANTEAFF
CDR3 DNA: TGTGCCAGCAGTTTAATGTCAGCGAACACTGAGGCTTTCTTT

clone size: NA
J gene: TRBJ2-3
V gene: TRBV19
D gene: NA
CDR3 protein: CASSLGQAGDKQYF
CDR3 DNA: TGTGCCAGTAGTCTCGGACAGGCGGGAGATAAGCAGTATTTT

clone size: few
J gene: TRBJ1-5
V gene: TRBV4-2
D gene: NA
CDR3 protein: CASSQGENNQPQHF
CDR3 DNA: TGTGCCAGCAGCCAAGGTGAGAATAATCAGCCCCAGCATTTT